Presented here are 10 T cell receptor beta chains from one specimen sequenced in a study of blood T cell repertoires in COVID-19. The method was immunoSEQ multiplex PCR; TCRdb's version includes in-frame clones alone and lacks a portion of them. The repertoire holds around 73,000 clones, with roughly 80% as singletons. Material: peripheral blood. These receptors were taken from a man aged 65 to 85 with COVID-19, enrolled during active disease.

V usage is TRBV6-2 or TRBV6-3 and J usage is TRBJ2-2; D ambiguous. Trimming took 3 bases from V and 1 from J, leaving 9 bases between them. The CDR3 runs 15 residues. From germline, CDR1 is MNHEY and CDR2 SVGEGT. CDR3 DNA sequence: TGTGCCAGCAGTTATATCGTCCTGAACACCGGGGAGCTGTTTTTT. As protein: CASSYIVLNTGELFF.

V gene TRBV24-1 combines with J gene TRBJ2-3, with 7 positions matching TRBD1. J was trimmed by 4 bases and V by 0 bases; bases with no gene match: 9. The CDR3 covers 17 residues. In germline, CDR1 is KGHDR, CDR2 SFDVKD. The CDR3 here is CATSDLRGLGGADTQYF. The CDR3 DNA follows: TGTGCCACCAGTGATTTGAGGGGGCTTGGTGGAGCAGATACGCAGTATTTT.

The J gene is TRBJ2-7, the V gene TRBV2; TRBD1 might be the D (6 bases). The CDR3 runs to 15 residues. Germline V CDR1 and CDR2: SNHLY, FYNNEI. Trimming pared 4 bases from V and 1 base from J, leaving 14 bases between. The CDR3 sequence: CASSVGGVGSYEQYF. CDR3 coding DNA: TGTGCCAGCAGTGTAGGGGGAGTAGGATCCTACGAGCAGTACTTC. Together with reference TRBV2 and TRBJ2-7, the CDR3 gives the full variable domain: EPEVTQTPSHQVTQMGQEVILRCVPISNHLYFYWYRQILGQKVEFLVSFYNNEISEKSEIFDDQFSVERPDGSNFTLKIRSTKLEDSAMYFCASSVGGVGSYEQYFGPGTRLTVT.

V gene TRBV27 combines with J gene TRBJ2-3, with 11 bases that match TRBD2. CDR1 and CDR2 (germline): MNHEY, SMNVEV (reference sequence). The V segment lost 2 bases and the J segment 2 bases; nucleotides outside the gene matches: 3. This CDR3 spans 16 amino acids. In nucleotides, the CDR3 is TGTGCCAGCAGTTTAGATAGCGGGAGGGCCACAGATACGCAGTATTTT. Residues: CASSLDSGRATDTQYF.

The chain combines TRBV28 with TRBJ2-3; the match to TRBD2 covers 11 bases. Trimming removed 7 bases from V and 7 bases from J; junction bases left unmatched: 19. The CDR3 spans 18 residues. Germline CDR1 and CDR2: MDHEN and SYDVKM. The CDR3 nucleotides are TGTGCCAGCATTGGGCAGGGGGCCTTAGCGGGAGGGAGGAATACGCAGTATTTT. Its protein is CASIGQGALAGGRNTQYF.

The sample holds one count of this clone. This chain connects TRBV5-6 to TRBJ2-1; 8 bases match TRBD1. CDR1 SGHDT and CDR2 YYEEEE come from the germline V gene. The CDR3 is made up of 16 amino acids. V shed 1 base and J 8 bases; nucleotides not matched to a gene: 11. CDR3 bases: TGTGCCAGCAGCTTGCCTGGACAGGGAACCCAATATGAGCAGTTCTTC. Translated: CASSLPGQGTQYEQFF.

This rearrangement joins TRBV20-1 to TRBJ2-1; 10 nucleotides agree with TRBD2. V was pared by 3 bases and J by 5 bases, with 7 bases of the junction left unmatched. Germline CDR1 reads DFQATT; CDR2 reads SNEGSKA (reference sequence). CDR3 length: 15 residues. The CDR3 DNA reads TGCAGTGCTAGTTTTAGCGGGAGGATTGACAATGAGCAGTTCTTC. This codes for CSASFSGRIDNEQFF.

V is TRBV18 and J is TRBJ1-3, with D perhaps TRBD1 (5 bases). The CDR3 totals 15 residues. Germline V lookup: CDR1 KGHSH, CDR2 LQKENI. V dropped 2 bases and J dropped 0 bases, with 8 bases sitting between them. The CDR3 bases are TGTGCCAGCTCACCAAGGCAGGGCTCTGGAAACACCATATATTTT. Its translation: CASSPRQGSGNTIYF.

This clone has a single count. The chain uses TRBV28 and TRBJ1-3; possibly TRBD1 for D (6 bases). The CDR3 spans 15 residues. V lost 5 bases to trimming and J lost 0 bases, with 11 bases between them. Germline CDR1 and CDR2: MDHEN and SYDVKM. The CDR3 reads CASSPTGSSGNTIYF. Here the CDR3 DNA reads TGTGCCAGCAGTCCAACAGGGAGCTCTGGAAACACCATATATTTT.

This chain joins TRBV5-1 and TRBJ2-3, with TRBD1 identical over 7 bases. Unmatched junction bases numbered 7, after V lost 0 bases and J lost 6 bases. The CDR3 covers 15 residues. Germline CDR1 SGHRS, CDR2 YFSETQ. As DNA, the CDR3 is TGCGCCAGCAGCTTGGGGGGACAGCTCCCCGATACGCAGTATTTT. Translating it yields CASSLGGQLPDTQYF.